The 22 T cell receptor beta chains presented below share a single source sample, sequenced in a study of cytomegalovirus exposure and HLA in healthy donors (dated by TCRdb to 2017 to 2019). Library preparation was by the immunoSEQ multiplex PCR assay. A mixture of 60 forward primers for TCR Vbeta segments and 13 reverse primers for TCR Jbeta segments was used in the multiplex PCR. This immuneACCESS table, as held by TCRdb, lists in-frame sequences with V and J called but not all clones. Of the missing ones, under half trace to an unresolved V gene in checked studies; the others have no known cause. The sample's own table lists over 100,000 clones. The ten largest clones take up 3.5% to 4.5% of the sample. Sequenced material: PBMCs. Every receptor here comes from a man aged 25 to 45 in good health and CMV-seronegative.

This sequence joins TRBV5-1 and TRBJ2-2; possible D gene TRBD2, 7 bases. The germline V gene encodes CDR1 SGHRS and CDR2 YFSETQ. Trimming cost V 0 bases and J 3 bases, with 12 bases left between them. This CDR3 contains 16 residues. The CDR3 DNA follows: TGCGCCAGCAGCTTGGACGGGGGGCGGGACACCGGGGAGCTGTTTTTT. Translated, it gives CASSLDGGRDTGELFF.

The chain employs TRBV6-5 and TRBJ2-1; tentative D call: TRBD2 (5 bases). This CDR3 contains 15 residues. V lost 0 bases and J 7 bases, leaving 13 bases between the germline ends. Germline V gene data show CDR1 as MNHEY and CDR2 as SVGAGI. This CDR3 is CASSYSREWRNEQFF. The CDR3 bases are TGTGCCAGCAGTTACTCGAGGGAGTGGAGGAATGAGCAGTTCTTC.

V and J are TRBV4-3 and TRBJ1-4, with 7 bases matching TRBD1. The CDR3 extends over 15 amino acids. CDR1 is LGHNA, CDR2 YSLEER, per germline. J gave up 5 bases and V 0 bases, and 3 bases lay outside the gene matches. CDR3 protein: CASSQEGQENEKLFF. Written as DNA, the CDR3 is TGCGCCAGCAGCCAAGAAGGACAGGAGAATGAAAAACTGTTTTTT.

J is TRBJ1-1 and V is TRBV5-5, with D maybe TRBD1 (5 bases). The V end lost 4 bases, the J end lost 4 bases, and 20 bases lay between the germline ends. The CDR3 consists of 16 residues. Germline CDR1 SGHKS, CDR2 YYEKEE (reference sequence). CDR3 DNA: TGTGCCAGCAGCCCCGTTCCGGAGGGGCTGGGCACTGAAGCTTTCTTT. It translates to CASSPVPEGLGTEAFF.

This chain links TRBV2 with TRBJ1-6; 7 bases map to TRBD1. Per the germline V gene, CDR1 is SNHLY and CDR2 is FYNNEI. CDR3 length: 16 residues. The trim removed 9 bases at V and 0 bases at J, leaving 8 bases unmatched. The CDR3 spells CASSGQASSYNSPLHF. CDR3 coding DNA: TGTGCCAGTAGCGGACAGGCAAGCTCCTATAATTCACCCCTCCACTTT.

The CDR3 spells CASSVGADAGTLHYGYTF. The CDR3 DNA reads as TGTGCCAGCAGCGTAGGAGCTGATGCGGGTACGCTTCACTATGGCTACACCTTC. The chain employs TRBV9 and TRBJ1-2, with unresolved D. Per germline, CDR1 SGDLS and CDR2 YYNGEE. Trimming removed 0 bases at V and 3 bases at J, with 21 bases between. This CDR3 region has 18 residues.

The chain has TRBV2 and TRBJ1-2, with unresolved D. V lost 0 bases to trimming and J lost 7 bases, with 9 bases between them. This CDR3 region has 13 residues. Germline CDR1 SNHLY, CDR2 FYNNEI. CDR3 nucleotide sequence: TGTGCCAGCAGTGAAGCGGGCAGGTCTGGCTACACCTTC. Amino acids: CASSEAGRSGYTF.

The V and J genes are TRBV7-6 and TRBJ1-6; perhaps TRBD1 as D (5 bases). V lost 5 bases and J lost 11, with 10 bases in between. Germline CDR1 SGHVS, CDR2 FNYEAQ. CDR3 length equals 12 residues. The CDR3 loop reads CASSIGEAPLHF. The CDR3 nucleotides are TGTGCCAGCAGCATAGGGGAGGCACCCCTCCACTTT.

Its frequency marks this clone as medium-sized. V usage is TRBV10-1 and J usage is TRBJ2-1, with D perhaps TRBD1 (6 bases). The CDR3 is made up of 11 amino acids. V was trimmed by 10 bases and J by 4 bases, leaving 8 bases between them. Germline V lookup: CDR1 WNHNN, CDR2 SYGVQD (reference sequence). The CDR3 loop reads CATQGYNEQFF. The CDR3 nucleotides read TGCGCCACACAGGGTTACAATGAGCAGTTCTTC.

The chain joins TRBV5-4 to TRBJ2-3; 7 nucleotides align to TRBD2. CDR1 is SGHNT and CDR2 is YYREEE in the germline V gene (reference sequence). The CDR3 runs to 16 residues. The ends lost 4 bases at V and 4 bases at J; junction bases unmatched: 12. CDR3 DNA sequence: TGTGCCAGCAGCGCCCAGACTAGCAGCAGGTCAGATACGCAGTATTTT. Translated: CASSAQTSSRSDTQYF.

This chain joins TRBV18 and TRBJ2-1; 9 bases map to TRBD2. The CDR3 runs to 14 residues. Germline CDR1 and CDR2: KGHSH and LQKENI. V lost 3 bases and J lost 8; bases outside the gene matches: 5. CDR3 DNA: TGTGCCAGCTCACCCCCTCTAGCGGGGTATGAGCAGTTCTTC. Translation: CASSPPLAGYEQFF.

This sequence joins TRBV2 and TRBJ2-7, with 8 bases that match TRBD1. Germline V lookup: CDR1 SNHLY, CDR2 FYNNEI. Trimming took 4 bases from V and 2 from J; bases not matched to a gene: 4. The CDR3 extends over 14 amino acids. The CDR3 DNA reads TGTGCCAGCAGTGCAGAACAGGGGGCCTACGAGCAGTACTTC. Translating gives CASSAEQGAYEQYF.

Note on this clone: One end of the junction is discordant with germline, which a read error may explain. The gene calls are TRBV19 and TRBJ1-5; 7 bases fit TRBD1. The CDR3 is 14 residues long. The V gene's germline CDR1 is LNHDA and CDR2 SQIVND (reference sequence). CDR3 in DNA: TGTGCCAGCAGTATGTCCAGGGGGGATCAGCCCCAGCATTTT. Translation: CASSMSRGDQPQHF.

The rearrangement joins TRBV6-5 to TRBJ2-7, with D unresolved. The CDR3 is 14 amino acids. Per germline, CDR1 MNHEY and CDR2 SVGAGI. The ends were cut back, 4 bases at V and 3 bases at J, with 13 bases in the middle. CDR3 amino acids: CASSSSGPNYEQYF. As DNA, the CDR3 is TGTGCCAGCAGTTCCTCGGGCCCGAACTACGAGCAGTACTTC.

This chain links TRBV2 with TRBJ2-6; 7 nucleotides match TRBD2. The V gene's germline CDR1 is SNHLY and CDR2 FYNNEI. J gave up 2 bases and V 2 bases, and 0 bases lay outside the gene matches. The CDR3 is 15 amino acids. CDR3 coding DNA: TGTGCCAGCAGTGAACGGGGGGCTGGGGCCAACGTCCTGACTTTC. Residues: CASSERGAGANVLTF.

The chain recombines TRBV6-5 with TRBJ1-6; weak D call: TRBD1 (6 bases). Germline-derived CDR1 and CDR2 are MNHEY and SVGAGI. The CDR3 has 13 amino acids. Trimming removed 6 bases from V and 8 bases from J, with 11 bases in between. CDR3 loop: CASSLGGDSPLHF. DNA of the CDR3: TGTGCCAGCAGCCTAGGGGGGGATTCACCCCTCCACTTT.

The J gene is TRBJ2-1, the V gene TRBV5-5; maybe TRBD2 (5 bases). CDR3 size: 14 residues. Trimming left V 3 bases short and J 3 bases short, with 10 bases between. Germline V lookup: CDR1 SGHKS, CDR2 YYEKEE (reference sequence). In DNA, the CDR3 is TGTGCCAGCAGCTGGACTCTTTACTACAATGAGCAGTTCTTC. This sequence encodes CASSWTLYYNEQFF.

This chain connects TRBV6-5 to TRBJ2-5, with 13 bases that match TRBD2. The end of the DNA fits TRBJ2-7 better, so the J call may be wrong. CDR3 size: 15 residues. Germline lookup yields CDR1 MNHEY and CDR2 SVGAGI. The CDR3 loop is CASSRLAGGSYEQYF. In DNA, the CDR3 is TGTGCCAGCAGCCGACTAGCGGGGGGCTCCTACGAGCAGTACTTC.

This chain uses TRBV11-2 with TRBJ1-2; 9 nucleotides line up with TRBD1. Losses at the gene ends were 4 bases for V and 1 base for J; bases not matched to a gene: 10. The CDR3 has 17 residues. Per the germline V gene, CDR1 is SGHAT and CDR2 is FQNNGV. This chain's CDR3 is CASSSPRRQGDNYGYTF. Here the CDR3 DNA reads TGTGCCAGCAGCTCACCTCGAAGACAGGGGGATAACTATGGCTACACCTTC.

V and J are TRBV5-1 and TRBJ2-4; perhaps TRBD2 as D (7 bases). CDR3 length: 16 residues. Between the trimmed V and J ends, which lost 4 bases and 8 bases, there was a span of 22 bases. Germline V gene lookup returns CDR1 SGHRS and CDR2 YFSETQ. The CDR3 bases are TGCGCCAGCAGCCCCCTAGGGCGGGGGCCAGTGGACATTCAGTACTTC. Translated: CASSPLGRGPVDIQYF.

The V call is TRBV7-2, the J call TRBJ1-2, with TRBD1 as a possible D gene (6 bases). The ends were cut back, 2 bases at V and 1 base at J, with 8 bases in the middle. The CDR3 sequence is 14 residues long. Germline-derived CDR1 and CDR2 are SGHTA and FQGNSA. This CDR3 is CASSLQGINYGYTF. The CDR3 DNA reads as TGTGCCAGCAGCTTACAGGGGATTAACTATGGCTACACCTTC.

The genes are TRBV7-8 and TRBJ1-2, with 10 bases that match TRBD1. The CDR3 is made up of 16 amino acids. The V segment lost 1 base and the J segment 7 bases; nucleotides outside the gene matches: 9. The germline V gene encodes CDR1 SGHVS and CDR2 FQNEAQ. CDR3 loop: CASSLGLGTGEFGYTF. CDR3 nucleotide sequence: TGTGCCAGCAGCTTAGGTTTGGGGACAGGGGAATTTGGCTACACCTTC.